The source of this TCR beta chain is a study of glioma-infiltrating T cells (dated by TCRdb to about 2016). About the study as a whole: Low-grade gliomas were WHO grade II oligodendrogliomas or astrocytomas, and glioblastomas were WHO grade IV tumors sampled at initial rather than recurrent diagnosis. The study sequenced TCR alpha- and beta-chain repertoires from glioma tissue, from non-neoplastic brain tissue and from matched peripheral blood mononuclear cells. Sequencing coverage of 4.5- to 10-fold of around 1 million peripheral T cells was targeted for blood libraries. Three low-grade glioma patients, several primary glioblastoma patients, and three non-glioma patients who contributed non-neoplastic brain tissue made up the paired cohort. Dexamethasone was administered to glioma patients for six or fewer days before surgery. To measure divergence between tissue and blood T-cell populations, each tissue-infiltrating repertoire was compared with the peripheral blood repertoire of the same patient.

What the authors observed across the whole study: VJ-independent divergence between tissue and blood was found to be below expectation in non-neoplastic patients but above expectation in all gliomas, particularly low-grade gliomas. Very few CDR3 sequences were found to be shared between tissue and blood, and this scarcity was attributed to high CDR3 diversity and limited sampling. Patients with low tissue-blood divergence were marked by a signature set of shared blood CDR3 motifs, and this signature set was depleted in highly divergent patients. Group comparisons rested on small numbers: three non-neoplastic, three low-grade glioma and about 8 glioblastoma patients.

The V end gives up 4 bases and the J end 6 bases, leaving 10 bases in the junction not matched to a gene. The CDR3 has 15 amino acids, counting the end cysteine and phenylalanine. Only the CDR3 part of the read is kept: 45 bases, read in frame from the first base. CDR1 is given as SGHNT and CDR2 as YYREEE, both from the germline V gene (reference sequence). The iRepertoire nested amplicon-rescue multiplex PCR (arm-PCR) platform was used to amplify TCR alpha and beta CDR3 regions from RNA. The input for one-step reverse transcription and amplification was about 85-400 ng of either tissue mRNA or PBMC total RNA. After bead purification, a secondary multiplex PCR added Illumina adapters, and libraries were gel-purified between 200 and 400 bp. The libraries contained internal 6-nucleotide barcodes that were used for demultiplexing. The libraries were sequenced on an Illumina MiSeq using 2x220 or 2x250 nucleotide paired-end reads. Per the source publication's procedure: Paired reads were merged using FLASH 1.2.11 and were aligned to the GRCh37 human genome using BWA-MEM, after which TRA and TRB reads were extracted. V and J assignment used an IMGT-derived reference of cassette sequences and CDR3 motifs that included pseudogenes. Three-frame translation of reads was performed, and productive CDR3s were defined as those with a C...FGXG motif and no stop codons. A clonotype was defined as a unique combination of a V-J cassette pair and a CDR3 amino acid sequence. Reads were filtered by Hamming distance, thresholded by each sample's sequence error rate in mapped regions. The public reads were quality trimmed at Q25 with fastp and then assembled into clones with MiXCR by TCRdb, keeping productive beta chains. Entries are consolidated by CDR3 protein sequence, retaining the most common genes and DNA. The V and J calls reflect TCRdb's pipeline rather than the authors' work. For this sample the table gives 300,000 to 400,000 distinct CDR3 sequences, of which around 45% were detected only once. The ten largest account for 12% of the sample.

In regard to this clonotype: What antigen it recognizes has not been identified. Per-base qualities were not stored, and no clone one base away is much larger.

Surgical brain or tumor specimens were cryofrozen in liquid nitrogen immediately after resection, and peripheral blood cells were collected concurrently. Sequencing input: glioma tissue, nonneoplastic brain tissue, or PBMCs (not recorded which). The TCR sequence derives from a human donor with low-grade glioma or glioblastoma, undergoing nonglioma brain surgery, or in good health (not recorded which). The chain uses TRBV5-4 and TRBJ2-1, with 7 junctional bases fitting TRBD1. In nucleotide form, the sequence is TGTGCCAGCAGCCTGACAGGGAGTGTTGGCAATGAGCAGTTCTTC. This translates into CASSLTGSVGNEQFF.